This T cell receptor (beta chain) originates from a study of T cell responses to AZD1222 COVID-19 vaccine. Germline CDR1 reads SNHLY; CDR2 reads FYNNEI. Trimming pared 6 bases from V and 0 bases from J, leaving 4 bases between. The CDR3 loop spans 12 amino acids. Only in-frame clones appear in the TCRdb table, and some are missing; sequencing was by immunoSEQ multiplex PCR. The data contain 140,000 to 150,000 clones, approximately 85% of them singletons. Specimen: peripheral blood, collected on day 0 of AZD1222 vaccination. This chain uses TRBV2 with TRBJ2-3; D is uncertain. The TCR sequence derives from an adult in good health. The DNA for the CDR3 is TGTGCCAGCAGACCTAGCACAGATACGCAGTATTTT. Its translation: CASRPSTDTQYF.